This TCR beta chain is drawn from a study of identical twins. Points on this clonotype: Its antigen is not identified.

Study outcomes and limitations: For cord blood, abundant beta clonotypes had fewer insertions, unlike memory repertoires, which showed none.

With 1 base removed from V and 5 bases from J, the gap between germline ends came to 14 bases. Per germline, CDR1 DFQATT and CDR2 SNEGSKA (reference sequence). The CDR3 loop spans 14 amino acids. One entry per CDR3 protein results from TCRdb running MiXCR on the 5' RACE reads. Among around 290,000 distinct CDR3 sequences, roughly 9% were seen once, and the ten largest hold roughly 7%. Only healthy Caucasians were enrolled as donors. These data also formed part of another study, on yellow fever vaccine responses in identical twins. That publication notes: After vaccination, twins' T cell response reportedly seemed partly convergent, partly personalized.

The source is a woman younger than 30 in good health. Sequenced input: CD8+ T cells sorted from blood. This chain connects TRBV20-1 to TRBJ1-1, with D possibly being TRBD1 (6 bases). CDR3 residues: CSARALGGGTEAFF. The CDR3 DNA sequence: TGCAGTGCTAGAGCCCTGGGAGGGGGGACTGAAGCTTTCTTT.